These 10 T cell receptor beta chains were sequenced from one sample in a study of CD8 T cells in cerebrospinal fluid in Alzheimer's disease. Each CDR3 protein gets one entry in TCRdb, which reprocessed the 10x single-cell sequencing reads and gives no DNA. This repertoire includes some 1,700 distinct CDR3 sequences. The sample taken for sequencing was cerebrospinal fluid. The receptors were gathered from a human donor in good health.

In terms of frequency, this clonotype is medium-sized. The CDR3 reads CASSPLGLTGSIRKDTIYF. The J gene is TRBJ1-3, the V gene TRBV18; checking the TCRdb D call of TRBD1 is not possible without DNA. CDR1 is KGHSH, CDR2 LQKENI, per germline. This CDR3 contains 19 residues.

This clonotype is classed as medium-sized (0.01 to 0.1%) by frequency. The chain recombines TRBV7-2 with TRBJ1-2; lacking DNA, the TRBD1 call made by TCRdb goes unchecked. CDR3 length equals 15 residues. Germline lookup yields CDR1 SGHTA and CDR2 FQGNSA. The CDR3: CASSLVDRLGHGYTF.

This clonotype is medium-sized (0.01 to 0.1%) by frequency. V gene TRBV4-3 combines with J gene TRBJ1-2; TCRdb lists TRBD1, though no DNA is available to test this call. Germline CDR1 and CDR2: LGHNA and YSLEER. This CDR3 region has 17 residues. CDR3 loop: CASSQDLGTGVNYGYTF.

This clonotype registers medium-sized by frequency. The rearrangement uses TRBV6-5 and TRBJ2-1. The CDR3 has 14 residues. Germline CDR1 and CDR2: MNHEY and SVGAGI. This chain's CDR3 is CASSYGGLLNEQFF.

The chain uses TRBV10-1 and TRBJ2-7; TCRdb proposes TRBD2, but this gene call is untestable without DNA. From germline, CDR1 is WNHNN and CDR2 SYGVQD (reference sequence). This CDR3 spans 17 amino acids. This CDR3 reads CASSPELYGRATYEQYF.

This clonotype ranks as large in terms of frequency. The chain links TRBV5-1 to TRBJ2-5. The CDR3 totals 15 residues. Germline-derived CDR1 and CDR2 are SGHRS and YFSETQ. CDR3 in amino acids: CASSLVSQVQETQYF.

This clonotype is medium-sized by frequency. V usage is TRBV11-3 and J usage is TRBJ2-3; TCRdb gives TRBD1 as the D gene, but with no DNA this cannot be confirmed. CDR1 is SGHNT and CDR2 is YENEEA in the germline V gene. This CDR3 contains 16 residues. The CDR3 loop reads CASSPRTGGFTDTQYF.

This clonotype is medium-sized by frequency. The rearrangement joins TRBV5-1 to TRBJ1-1; TCRdb designates TRBD1, a call that cannot be tested without DNA. This CDR3 comprises 17 residues. Germline lookup yields CDR1 SGHRS and CDR2 YFSETQ. CDR3 in amino acids: CASSWQPTGGWDTEAFF. The full variable domain, completed using reference TRBV5-1 and TRBJ1-1, is KAGVTQTPRYLIKTRGQQVTLSCSPISGHRSVSWYQQTPGQGLQFLFEYFSETQRNKGNFPGRFSGRQFSNSRSEMNVSTLELGDSALYLCASSWQPTGGWDTEAFFGQGTRLTVV.

The V call is TRBV7-9, the J call TRBJ2-7. There are 14 residues in the CDR3. Germline CDR1 is SEHNR and CDR2 is FQNEAQ (reference sequence). The CDR3 reads CASNTVGMSYEQYF.

By frequency, this clonotype registers medium-sized. The chain carries TRBV9 and TRBJ1-1; TCRdb selects TRBD1, and the lack of DNA leaves this call unchecked. The CDR3 sequence is 16 residues long. CDR1 is SGDLS, CDR2 YYNGEE, per germline. The CDR3 is CASSVAVQGSNAEAFF.